Each of the 16 T cell receptor beta chains below was sequenced from the same sample in a study of CXCR3-negative and CXCR3-positive naive CD8 T cells. UMI-labeled 5' RACE yielded the TRB cDNA libraries. After re-calling the 5' RACE reads, TCRdb lists one entry per CDR3 protein, DNA absent. The sample data list roughly 24,000 distinct CDR3 sequences. Sequencing was done on a sample of naive CXCR3- CD8+ T cells from blood. Regarding subset: CD45RO-CCR7+CD27+CD95- naive CD8+ T cells lacking CXCR3 (TNR3-). The receptors come from a human donor in good health. Some clones in this sample may be carry-over from other donors' samples.

The V gene is TRBV5-1, the J gene TRBJ2-7; TCRdb names TRBD1, which stays unverified in the absence of DNA. This CDR3 spans 15 amino acids. Germline CDR1 is SGHRS and CDR2 is YFSETQ. This chain's CDR3 is CASSLSPRDSYEQYF.

The chain links TRBV6-5 to TRBJ2-1; lacking DNA, the TRBD2 call made by TCRdb goes unchecked. Germline V gene data show CDR1 as MNHEY and CDR2 as SVGAGI. The CDR3 length is 16 residues. The CDR3 loop reads CASSYGRGGPRYEQFF.

The chain employs TRBV29-1 and TRBJ1-1; checking the TCRdb D call of TRBD1 is not possible without DNA. Germline assignment: CDR1 SQVTM and CDR2 ANQGSEA. CDR3 size: 13 residues. This CDR3 reads CSGTQGPDTEAFF.

According to its frequency, this clonotype is medium-sized. The chain recombines TRBV29-1 with TRBJ2-1. Germline values: CDR1 SQVTM, CDR2 ANQGSEA. The CDR3 spans 12 residues. The CDR3 sequence is CSVEDLRNEQFF.

The gene calls are TRBV14 and TRBJ2-4. Germline V gene data show CDR1 as SGHDN and CDR2 as FVKESK. CDR3 length: 13 amino acids. The CDR3 loop is CASSQFGKNIQYF.

This sequence joins TRBV4-1 and TRBJ2-1; TCRdb's assignment of TRBD2 cannot be checked, as there is no DNA. Per the germline V gene, CDR1 is MGHRA and CDR2 is YSYEKL. The CDR3 has 15 residues. CDR3: CASSQDLREFNEQFF.

The chain links TRBV10-3 to TRBJ1-2. The CDR3 covers 14 residues. The germline CDR1 and CDR2 sequences are ENHRY and SYGVKD. The CDR3 loop is CAISESLENYGYTF.

This chain links TRBV29-1 with TRBJ1-4; absent DNA, TCRdb's TRBD1 call cannot be checked. CDR3 length: 12 amino acids. CDR1 SQVTM and CDR2 ANQGSEA come from the germline V gene. The CDR3 region is CSVVAGGEKLFF.

This CDR3 reads CASSLPDSVEQFF. The chain links TRBV27 to TRBJ2-1; TCRdb selects TRBD1, and the lack of DNA leaves this call unchecked. The CDR3 has 13 amino acids. CDR1 is MNHEY, CDR2 SMNVEV, per germline (reference sequence).

The gene calls are TRBV2 and TRBJ2-1; without DNA, the TCRdb call of TRBD2 cannot be checked. Germline V gives CDR1 SNHLY, CDR2 FYNNEI. The CDR3 runs to 16 residues. CDR3 loop: CASSEWVAGAYNEQFF.

The V and J genes are TRBV27 and TRBJ1-2; TCRdb's D gene call, TRBD1, goes unchecked for lack of DNA. The CDR3 length is 14 residues. In germline, CDR1 is MNHEY, CDR2 SMNVEV (reference sequence). The CDR3 reads CASSTQGQYGGYTF.

The chain employs TRBV7-3 and TRBJ2-1. This CDR3 has 11 amino acids. The germline gives CDR1 SGHTA, CDR2 FQGTGA. The CDR3 sequence: CASSSSHEQFF.

The chain has TRBV7-6 and TRBJ2-7; without DNA, the TCRdb call of TRBD1 cannot be checked. The CDR3 contains 13 residues. The V gene's germline CDR1 is SGHVS and CDR2 FNYEAQ. The CDR3 sequence: CASSPTGSYEQYF.

The V gene is TRBV29-1, the J gene TRBJ1-5. Germline CDR1 is SQVTM and CDR2 is ANQGSEA. The CDR3 consists of 12 residues. The CDR3 reads CSVRLENQPQHF.

The chain recombines TRBV20-1 with TRBJ1-1; TCRdb selects TRBD1, and the lack of DNA leaves this call unchecked. Germline V gene sequence: CDR1 DFQATT, CDR2 SNEGSKA (reference sequence). CDR3 length: 14 residues. CDR3 sequence: CSASYTDRYTEAFF.

This chain joins TRBV27 and TRBJ2-7; TCRdb gives TRBD1 as the D gene, but with no DNA this cannot be confirmed. From germline, CDR1 is MNHEY and CDR2 SMNVEV (reference sequence). The CDR3 sequence is 14 residues long. CDR3 protein: CASSLSGTAYEQYF.